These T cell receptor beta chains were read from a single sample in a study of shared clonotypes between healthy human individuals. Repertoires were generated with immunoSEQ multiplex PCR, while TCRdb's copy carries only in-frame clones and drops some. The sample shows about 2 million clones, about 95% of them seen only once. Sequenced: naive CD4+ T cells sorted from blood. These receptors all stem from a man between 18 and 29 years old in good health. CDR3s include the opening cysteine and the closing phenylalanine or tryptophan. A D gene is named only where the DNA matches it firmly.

TGTGCCATCAGTGAGTCGAGCTACTACCAAGAGACCCAGTACTTC,CAISESSYYQETQYF,-,TRBJ2-5,TRBV10-3
TGTGCCAGTAGTATGCAGGGGGCGCCCGGCTACGAGCAGTACTTC,CASSMQGAPGYEQYF,TRBD1,TRBJ2-7,TRBV19
TGTGCCAGCAGTTTATCACTAGCGGGGGAACCTTACGAGCAGTACTTC,CASSLSLAGEPYEQYF,TRBD2,TRBJ2-7,TRBV28
TGTGCCATCAGCAGCTCACCGAACTCCTACGAGCAGTACTTC,CAISSSPNSYEQYF,-,TRBJ2-7,TRBV10-3
TGTGCCAGCAGTGCCGCCAGGGGGTCCTACGAGCAGTACTTC,CASSAARGSYEQYF,TRBD1,TRBJ2-7,TRBV2
TGTGCCAGCAGTTCTCGCGGGGGCATCACTGAAGCTTTCTTT,CASSSRGGITEAFF,-,TRBJ1-1,TRBV27
TGTGCCTGGAGTGAAGGGGCCAAAAACATTCAGTACTTC,CAWSEGAKNIQYF,-,TRBJ2-4,TRBV30
TGTGCCACCAGGAGTCAGGGGAGTAAAAACGAGCAGTACTTC,CATRSQGSKNEQYF,-,TRBJ2-7,TRBV6-5
TGCGCCAGCAGTCGTGGACTAGCGAATATCAATGAGCAGTTCTTC,CASSRGLANINEQFF,TRBD2,TRBJ2-1,TRBV10-2
TGTGCCATCAGTGAACCACCGGGGACTAGCGGGAGAGGAGGAGAGACCCAGTACTTC,CAISEPPGTSGRGGETQYF,TRBD2,TRBJ2-5,TRBV10-3
TGTGCCAGCAGCTTGAAAGGCGGGGGGGCTGACAATGAGCAGTTCTTC,CASSLKGGGADNEQFF,TRBD2,TRBJ2-1,TRBV5-6